This T cell receptor beta chain was captured in a study of blood T cell repertoires in COVID-19. Libraries were prepared by immunoSEQ multiplex PCR; TCRdb keeps only in-frame clonotypes and omits some of them. The sample lists roughly 230,000 clones, around 82% occurring once. This clone was seen only once. V was pared by 5 bases and J by 7 bases, with 10 bases of the junction left unmatched. The CDR3 totals 16 residues. The germline V gene has CDR1 LGHNT and CDR2 FRNRAP. This TCR was recovered from a man aged 40-49 years with active or convalescent COVID-19. V is TRBV12-5 and J is TRBJ2-2; 10 nucleotides align to TRBD1. Material for sequencing was peripheral blood. CDR3 sequence (DNA): TGTGCTAGTGGTACAGCCGGGACAGGGGTTCACGGGGAGCTGTTTTTT. Protein: CASGTAGTGVHGELFF.